A single sample is the source of the 17 T cell receptor beta chains below, sequenced in a study of read filtering for tumor transcriptome and immune sequencing. This library used around 0.4 ug RNA and molecular barcoded adaptors spanning alpha/delta and beta/gamma chains. Each CDR3 protein gets one entry after TCRdb re-called the reads with MiXCR. The sample includes 30,000 to 45,000 distinct CDR3 sequences, approximately 14% of them seen just once. The sequencing sample was made of a population of CD138-negative cells sorted from bone marrow. The source of these receptors is a donor at least 40 years old with multiple myeloma.

This clonotype has just a few counts. This may be a read error: a much more frequent sequence differs by one nucleotide. This chain links TRBV29-1 with TRBJ2-7; D is uncertain. The CDR3 consists of 12 residues. V dropped 1 base and J dropped 6 bases, with 10 bases sitting between them. Per the germline V gene, CDR1 is SQVTM and CDR2 is ANQGSEA. The CDR3 DNA reads as TGCAGCGTTGAAGGTCCCGACTGCGAGCAGTACTTC. Translating gives CSVEGPDCEQYF.

On this clonotype: Being one base from a much bigger clone, this may be a read error. The chain has TRBV30 and TRBJ2-7, with TRBD2 matching 9 bases. From germline, CDR1 is GTSNPN and CDR2 SVGIG (reference sequence). The CDR3 has 15 residues. Here the CDR3 reads CAWSGIAGATYERYF. For the CDR3, the DNA is TGTGCCTGGAGTGGGATAGCGGGAGCGACCTACGAGCGGTACTTC.

In its sample, this clonotype was seen many times. The V and J genes are TRBV5-1 and TRBJ2-1, with a weak D call TRBD2 (6 bases). CDR3 length equals 15 residues. V was clipped by 5 bases and J by 4 bases, with 16 bases between them. The germline V gene has CDR1 SGHRS and CDR2 YFSETQ. The CDR3 loop is CASRDRDSLYNEQFF. CDR3 DNA: TGCGCCAGCAGGGATCGGGACTCCCTTTACAATGAGCAGTTCTTC.

The sample holds many counts of this clonotype. A much larger clone lies one base from this, so it may be a read error. The chain has TRBV6-5 and TRBJ2-1; D tentatively fits TRBD1 or TRBD2 (6 bases each). Germline V lookup: CDR1 MNHEY, CDR2 SVGAGI. The CDR3 runs 13 residues. The CDR3: CASSRGGPNGQFF. In nucleotides, the CDR3 is TGTGCCAGCAGTCGTGGGGGGCCCAATGGGCAGTTCTTC.

This clonotype appeared many times. The chain is built from TRBV20-1 and TRBJ2-6; D is unresolved. The CDR3 contains 16 residues. Trimming took 3 bases from V and 0 from J, leaving 12 bases between them. CDR1 and CDR2 (germline): DFQATT, SNEGSKA (reference sequence). In DNA form, the CDR3 reads TGCAGTGCTAGGGCGAACCTACACTCTGGGGCCAACGTCCTGACTTTC. Translating it yields CSARANLHSGANVLTF.

With regard to this clonotype: Only one base separates this from a far larger clonotype, so it likely reflects a read error. The CDR3 end shows no conserved phenylalanine or tryptophan, and so a read error is likely. The chain combines TRBV7-3 with TRBJ2-7, with 13 bases identical to TRBD2. In germline, CDR1 is SGHTA, CDR2 FQGTGA. The J segment lost 3 bases and the V segment lost 5 bases, leaving 4 bases of the junction unmatched. The CDR3 spans 15 residues. The CDR3 DNA reads TGTGCCAGCAGCCTAGGACTAGCGGGAGTCTACGAGCAGTACCTC. Amino acids: CASSLGLAGVYEQYL.

The sample holds many counts of this clonotype. This chain uses TRBV27 with TRBJ2-5; D is possibly TRBD2 (6 bases). Trimming took 4 bases from V and 8 from J, leaving 17 bases between them. The CDR3 extends over 14 amino acids. The germline V gene has CDR1 MNHEY and CDR2 SMNVEV (reference sequence). Here the CDR3 reads CASSSGAGRGTQYF. DNA of the CDR3: TGTGCCAGCAGTTCCGGGGCCGGGAGAGGAACCCAGTACTTC.

This clonotype turned up a few times. The conserved final phenylalanine or tryptophan is absent from the CDR3, which likely points to a read error. The chain uses TRBV24-1 and TRBJ2-1; 8 nucleotides line up with TRBD2. Germline V gene lookup returns CDR1 KGHDR and CDR2 SFDVKD. V trimming: 3 bases; J trimming: 12 bases; junction bases outside the gene matches: 15. The CDR3 extends over 16 amino acids. The CDR3 DNA reads as TGTGCCACCAGTGATCCAGGTGCGGGAGGTTGGAGTGGGCAGTTCCTC. This encodes CATSDPGAGGWSGQFL.

In this sample, this clonotype turned up many times. This chain uses TRBV24-1 with TRBJ2-1; D not certain. CDR3 length: 13 amino acids. The germline V and J ends were trimmed by 6 bases and 12 bases, with 17 bases remaining between them. From germline, CDR1 is KGHDR and CDR2 SFDVKD. The CDR3 loop reads CATSPSGETGQFF. CDR3 DNA: TGTGCCACCAGTCCTTCAGGCGAAACCGGGCAGTTCTTC.

This clonotype has ten or more counts. The rearrangement joins TRBV20-1 to TRBJ1-5; no reliable D call. Trimming stripped 3 bases from V and 2 bases from J, with 8 bases between. CDR3 length: 13 amino acids. From germline, CDR1 is DFQATT and CDR2 SNEGSKA (reference sequence). CDR3 DNA sequence: TGCAGTGCTAGTGTCACGGGCAATCAGCCCCAGCATTTT. Translated, it gives CSASVTGNQPQHF.

About this clonotype itself: A much larger clone lies a single base off, so this may be a read error. The genes are TRBV29-1 and TRBJ1-1; D is unresolved. The CDR3 covers 13 residues. Germline CDR1 is SQVTM and CDR2 is ANQGSEA. V lost 8 bases, J lost 0 bases, and 13 bases lay in between. The CDR3 loop is CSIKGKLNTEAFF. The CDR3 DNA is TGCAGCATTAAGGGAAAGTTGAACACTGAAGCTTTCTTT.

This clonotype has ten or more counts. The chain links TRBV29-1 to TRBJ2-3; 7 positions match TRBD1. The junction had 7 bases not matched to a gene; V was cut back by 6 bases and J by 4 bases. The CDR3 is 13 amino acids. Germline CDR1 is SQVTM and CDR2 is ANQGSEA. CDR3 residues: CSVGQAGADTQYF. The CDR3 DNA sequence: TGCAGCGTCGGACAGGCTGGGGCAGATACGCAGTATTTT.

This clonotype was detected ten times or more. This chain connects TRBV2 to TRBJ2-4, with unresolved D. Trimming took 2 bases from V and 3 from J, leaving 11 bases between them. The CDR3 consists of 15 residues. Per germline, CDR1 SNHLY and CDR2 FYNNEI. The CDR3 nucleotides read TGTGCCAGCAGTGAACGGGTATCCCTCAAAAACATTCAGTACTTC. Its protein product is CASSERVSLKNIQYF.

This clonotype was counted ten times or more. The chain uses TRBV11-2 and TRBJ2-3, with D possibly matching TRBD2 (5 bases). The CDR3 has 11 residues. The V and J ends lost 6 bases and 6 bases respectively, with 7 bases between them. Germline CDR1 reads SGHAT; CDR2 reads FQNNGV. The CDR3 here is CASRVADTQYF. The CDR3 DNA sequence: TGTGCCAGCAGGGTAGCGGATACGCAGTATTTT.

This clonotype appeared many times. J is TRBJ2-1 and V is TRBV11-2, with 9 bases aligning to TRBD2. Germline CDR1 and CDR2: SGHAT and FQNNGV. Unmatched junction bases numbered 10, after V lost 5 bases and J lost 8 bases. The CDR3 runs 15 residues. The CDR3 spells CASSPESGRSYEQFF. The DNA for the CDR3 is TGTGCCAGCAGCCCCGAGAGCGGGAGGTCCTATGAGCAGTTCTTC.

This clonotype was observed many times. The chain carries TRBV29-1 and TRBJ1-1; 8 bases fit TRBD1. V shed 4 bases and J 5 bases; nucleotides not matched to a gene: 12. Germline CDR1 is SQVTM and CDR2 is ANQGSEA. The CDR3 contains 15 residues. The DNA of the CDR3 is TGCAGCGTTGGGGGGTTGACAGGGGCCCGGACTGAAGCTTTCTTT. This encodes CSVGGLTGARTEAFF.

The table lists this clonotype with a few counts. This sequence joins TRBV7-2 and TRBJ1-5; D may be TRBD1 (6 bases). CDR3 length: 13 residues. Germline CDR1 is SGHTA and CDR2 is FQGNSA. V gave up 5 bases and J gave up 3 bases, with 8 bases separating them. The CDR3 DNA sequence: TGTGCCAGCAGCGGACAGTTCAATCAGCCCCAGCATTTT. Protein product: CASSGQFNQPQHF.